This T cell receptor beta chain was identified in a study of blood T cell repertoires in COVID-19. Original handling: Amplification of reference gene primers provided the estimated nucleated cell counts. Profiling relied on immunoSEQ multiplex PCR, and the TCRdb table lists in-frame clones only, not all of them. Clone size and V and J calls were adopted from that table, with D and trimming inferred from the DNA. The table shows about 130,000 clones, with more than 75% occurring only once. Germline V gives CDR1 SGDLS, CDR2 YYNGEE. The CDR3 length is 16 residues. The ends were cut back, 4 bases at V and 0 bases at J, with 17 bases in the middle.

Sequencing was performed on peripheral blood. This clonotype originated in a man aged 55 to 70 with COVID-19, enrolled during active disease. The chain has TRBV9 and TRBJ2-7, with D tentatively TRBD2 (7 bases). The DNA of the CDR3 is TGTGCCAGCAGCCCCTACGAGGGGGGGAGCTCCTACGAGCAGTACTTC. Translated, it gives CASSPYEGGSSYEQYF.